This entry features one TCR beta chain sequence. Its antigen remains undetermined. Within one base of it there is no much larger clone, and no base qualities were kept. The data were taken from a study of blood T cell repertoires in COVID-19 (TCRdb year 2020). A note on the overall study: Samples from collaborators originated in the United States, Italy and Spain and spanned both the acute and convalescent phases of COVID-19. The material from the prospective study consisted of cDNA or gDNA derived from T cells, B-cell-depleted T cells, or PBMCs. The dataset comprised deeply sampled blood TCRbeta repertoires from subjects exposed to, actively infected with, or recovered from COVID-19. A freely available public database, intended as a resource for researchers studying the immune response to SARS-CoV-2, is where the repertoires were released. A de-identified subject ID, COVID-19 status, age in years and sex were almost always included in the sample metadata. Where HLA class I and class II types were available, the types were taken from metadata supplied by the sample provider, not from assay-based typing. The samples were drawn from two sources: the first 160 participants of the ongoing ImmuneRACE study, and 1,000 to 1,500 subjects contributed by 6 global collaborators.

TCRbeta CDR3 regions were amplified from genomic DNA using the immunoSEQ Assay, a bias-controlled multiplex PCR. For the original study's pipeline: Nucleated cell counts per sample were estimated from amplification of reference gene primers within the assay. To quantify the absolute abundance of each unique TCRbeta CDR3 rearrangement, sequence reads were collapsed and filtered. For each sample, productive Simpson clonality was calculated as the square root of Simpson's diversity index over productive rearrangements. Entries here come from immuneACCESS through TCRdb and include only in-frame sequences with V and J called. Some clones fail to appear in such tables; in the studies checked, an unresolved V gene covers under half of the shortfall, and the cause of the remainder is unknown. V and J calls and clone size are as listed in that table; D and trimming were resolved from the DNA. Recorded for this sample are nearly 90,000 clones; around 88% of them occurred a single time. Of the sample, about 0.51% is held by the ten largest clones.

What the work shows at the level of the full study, not this receptor alone: The amount of clinical and demographic metadata varied by source and participant and was provided uncurated.

CDR1 is given as SGHTA and CDR2 as FQGTGA, both from the germline V gene. V loses 3 bases of germline sequence and J loses 4 bases, and the interval between the two ends is 12 bases. The cysteine opens and the phenylalanine closes a CDR3 of 14 amino acids. The retained sequence is limited to the CDR3, 42 bases, with the frame set at the first base. Each collaborating institution followed its own protocols to collect whole blood in K2EDTA tubes. For TCRbeta analysis, collaborator samples were shipped as frozen whole blood, as isolated PBMCs, or as DNA extracted from either sample type. Recombination connected TRBV7-3 to TRBJ2-5, with the D gene not confidently named. This TCR was sampled from a man in his 60s with acute or convalescent COVID-19. The sequenced sample was peripheral blood. The bases read TGTGCCAGCAGCTTCCGGGTCGGGTCAGAGACCCAGTACTTC. It codes for CASSFRVGSETQYF.